This is a list of T cell receptor beta chains from one sample in a study of control samples from healthy donors and cancer patients. The assay was immunoSEQ multiplex PCR, and TCRdb's table has in-frame clones only and misses some. The sample holds 400,000 to 500,000 clones, around 90% seen once. Sequenced material: PBMCs. These receptors originate from a man aged 35 to 55 with head and neck cancer. The CDR3 runs from the conserved cysteine through the conserved F or W. A D gene is named only where the DNA matches it firmly. Size is omitted from some rows. Given values are once, few, many or a class for expanded clones.

clone size	V gene	CDR3 length	D gene	J gene	CDR3 protein	CDR3 DNA
NA	TRBV6-5	13	NA	TRBJ2-1	CASLGGTYNEQFF	TGTGCCAGCCTTGGGGGAACCTACAATGAGCAGTTCTTC
NA	TRBV5-4	14	NA	TRBJ1-2	CASSLYREGYGYTF	TGTGCCAGCAGCCTCTACAGGGAAGGCTATGGCTACACCTTC
NA	TRBV2	14	NA	TRBJ1-2	CASSGDWASYGYTF	TGTGCCAGCAGTGGGGACTGGGCGTCCTATGGCTACACCTTC
NA	TRBV4-3	16	TRBD1	TRBJ1-4	CASSQSGGSTNEKLFF	TGCGCCAGCAGCCAATCAGGGGGATCAACTAATGAAAAACTGTTTTTT
NA	TRBV27	13	NA	TRBJ1-2	CASRSTGAYGYTF	TGTGCCAGCAGATCGACAGGCGCCTATGGCTACACCTTC
NA	TRBV5-4	15	TRBD2	TRBJ2-1	CASSLDRTSYNEQFF	TGTGCCAGCAGCTTGGATCGGACTAGCTACAATGAGCAGTTCTTC
NA	TRBV5-6	12	NA	TRBJ2-7	CASSLRTYEQYF	TGTGCCAGCAGCTTGAGAACCTACGAGCAGTACTTC
NA	TRBV18	12	NA	TRBJ2-3	CASSPETDTQYF	TGTGCCAGCTCACCTGAAACAGATACGCAGTATTTT
NA	TRBV4-2	16	TRBD1	TRBJ2-7	CASSQKGTGGTYEQYF	TGTGCCAGCAGCCAGAAAGGGACAGGGGGAACCTACGAGCAGTACTTC
NA	TRBV5-5	18	NA	TRBJ1-2	CASSLQRGGTLPNYGYTF	TGTGCCAGCAGCTTACAACGGGGAGGCACCCTTCCTAACTATGGCTACACCTTC
NA	TRBV5-1	17	NA	TRBJ2-5	CASSYQGAFKVGETQYF	TGCGCCAGCAGCTATCAAGGGGCCTTCAAGGTCGGGGAGACCCAGTACTTC
NA	TRBV4-3	15	NA	TRBJ1-1	CASSQERGSRTEAFF	TGCGCCAGCAGCCAAGAGCGGGGTTCAAGGACTGAAGCTTTCTTT
once	TRBV7-3	12	NA	TRBJ2-1	CASSSGANEQFF	TGTGCCAGCAGCTCCGGAGCCAATGAGCAGTTCTTC
NA	TRBV5-1	16	TRBD2	TRBJ2-5	CASSLGLAGGPETQYF	TGCGCCAGCAGCTTGGGGCTAGCGGGGGGGCCAGAGACCCAGTACTTC
once	TRBV28	15	NA	TRBJ2-5	CASRTGQLEGKTQYF	TGTGCCAGCAGAACGGGACAATTGGAGGGCAAGACCCAGTACTTC
NA	TRBV7-2	16	NA	TRBJ1-3	CASSPPGAGIGNTIYF	TGTGCCAGCAGCCCCCCCGGGGCAGGGATTGGAAACACCATATATTTT
NA	TRBV10-2	14	NA	TRBJ2-2	CASSGGVTTGELFF	TGCGCCAGCAGTGGGGGGGTGACGACCGGGGAGCTGTTTTTT
NA	TRBV28	15	NA	TRBJ1-5	CASSVGTNSNQPQHF	TGTGCCAGCAGTGTCGGGACAAATAGCAATCAGCCCCAGCATTTT
NA	TRBV5-8	17	TRBD2	TRBJ2-2	CASSFVLAGDNTGELFF	TGTGCCAGCAGCTTTGTACTAGCGGGGGACAACACCGGGGAGCTGTTTTTT
once	TRBV7-9	15	NA	TRBJ1-4	CASSIRGASNEKLFF	TGTGCCAGCAGCATCCGGGGGGCGTCTAATGAAAAACTGTTTTTT
once	TRBV18	14	NA	TRBJ2-7	CASSFGAQSYEQYF	TGTGCCAGCTCCTTCGGAGCCCAATCCTACGAGCAGTACTTC
NA	TRBV10-3	13	NA	TRBJ1-1	CAISRGQNTEAFF	TGTGCCATCAGTAGAGGACAGAACACTGAAGCTTTCTTT
NA	TRBV9	16	TRBD2	TRBJ2-2	CASSVDPEAGRGELFF	TGTGCCAGCAGCGTAGACCCCGAAGCGGGGCGGGGGGAGCTGTTTTTT
once	TRBV6-5	14	NA	TRBJ2-7	CASTHMPGVYEQYF	TGTGCCAGCACCCACATGCCAGGGGTCTACGAGCAGTACTTC
NA	TRBV6-5	14	TRBD2	TRBJ2-5	CASSPLAGGETQYF	TGTGCCAGCAGTCCCCTAGCGGGTGGGGAGACCCAGTACTTC
NA	TRBV29-1	14	TRBD2	TRBJ2-1	CSVFPSGSGDEQFF	TGCAGCGTATTCCCTAGCGGGAGTGGAGATGAGCAGTTCTTC
NA	TRBV23-1	13	TRBD1	TRBJ2-1	CAGGTGKGDEQFF	TGCGCCGGAGGGACAGGGAAAGGCGATGAGCAGTTCTTC
NA	TRBV28	13	TRBD1	TRBJ1-2	CASLKGANYGYTF	TGTGCCAGTCTTAAGGGGGCCAACTATGGCTACACCTTC
NA	TRBV28	15	TRBD2	TRBJ2-1	CASTRLARSYNEQFF	TGTGCCAGCACGAGACTAGCGAGAAGCTACAATGAGCAGTTCTTC
NA	TRBV6-5	12	NA	TRBJ2-5	CASSSGVETQYF	TGTGCCAGCAGTTCGGGTGTGGAGACCCAGTACTTC
NA	TRBV29-1	12	TRBD1	TRBJ1-1	CSVGQGITEAFF	TGCAGCGTTGGACAGGGGATCACTGAAGCTTTCTTT
few	TRBV12-5	16	NA	TRBJ1-1	CASGLDYPGVDTEAFF	TGTGCTAGTGGTTTGGACTACCCCGGGGTCGACACTGAAGCTTTCTTT
NA	TRBV3-1/TRBV3-2	14	NA	TRBJ1-6	CATGALSLGSPLHF	TGTGCCACCGGGGCCTTGAGTCTCGGCTCACCCCTCCACTTT
NA	TRBV5-4	18	NA	TRBJ1-5	CASSFHDSGGHSNQPQHF	TGTGCCAGCAGCTTCCACGACAGCGGGGGGCATAGCAATCAGCCCCAGCATTTT
NA	TRBV7-3	15	TRBD2	TRBJ2-1	CASSKLAGGYNEQFF	TGTGCCAGCAGCAAACTAGCGGGAGGCTACAATGAGCAGTTCTTC
NA	TRBV2	14	NA	TRBJ1-5	CASRHAEGNQPQHF	TGTGCCAGCAGACACGCCGAGGGCAATCAGCCCCAGCATTTT
NA	TRBV5-1	15	NA	TRBJ2-7	CASSPARDPIYEQYF	TGCGCCAGCAGCCCGGCCCGGGATCCGATCTACGAGCAGTACTTC
NA	TRBV7-6	12	NA	TRBJ2-1	CASSQTGDEQFF	TGTGCCAGCTCCCAGACGGGTGATGAGCAGTTCTTC
once	TRBV27	13	NA	TRBJ1-2	CASSLRGNYGYTF	TGTGCCAGCAGTTTAAGGGGGAACTATGGCTACACCTTC
NA	TRBV29-1	14	TRBD1	TRBJ2-2	CSVEGQGRSGELFF	TGCAGCGTTGAAGGACAGGGGAGGTCCGGGGAGCTGTTTTTT
NA	TRBV4-3	15	NA	TRBJ1-2	CASSQGRGGNYGYTF	TGCGCCAGCAGCCAAGGTCGTGGGGGAAACTATGGCTACACCTTC
NA	TRBV5-4	17	TRBD2	TRBJ2-4	CATGGEVLSGAKNIQYF	TGTGCCACGGGGGGGGAAGTCCTCTCCGGGGCCAAAAACATTCAGTACTTC